One T cell receptor (beta chain) is described in this entry. The repertoire was sequenced with immunoSEQ multiplex PCR; TCRdb's copy has only in-frame clones and lacks some. The sample carries fewer than 100,000 clones, 88% recorded once. This sample was taken from a study of blood T cell repertoires in COVID-19. The V and J ends lost 3 bases and 1 base, in that order; junction bases with no gene match: 7. CDR1 is LGHDT and CDR2 is YNNKEL in the germline V gene (reference sequence). The CDR3 contains 18 residues. The sequenced material came from peripheral blood. V is TRBV3-1 (or the pseudogene TRBV3-2) and J is TRBJ2-3; 13 positions agree with TRBD2. This TCR came from a human donor in a cohort sampled during active COVID-19. Written as DNA, the CDR3 is TGTGCCAGCAGCCATCCGACTAGCGGGGGGAGGGGCACAGATACGCAGTATTTT. Residues: CASSHPTSGGRGTDTQYF.